This T cell receptor (beta chain) was sequenced in a study of early stage breast cancer tumors. Germline CDR1 and CDR2: MNHNY and SVGAGI (reference sequence). V was pared by 1 base and J by 3 bases, with 9 bases between. The CDR3 length is 14 residues. Study findings and constraints: Tumors had approximately 2.5-fold higher T cell density than normal breast. Blood repertoires resembled normal breast more than tumor.

Remarks on this clone: Its antigen is unknown.

Clones were sequenced by immunoSEQ multiplex PCR, and TCRdb holds only the in-frame ones, with some missing. The sample gives tens of thousands of clones, 80% of which show up once; 9.5% to 15% is in the top ten. Sequences were obtained from blood. This TCR came from a person between 55 and 69 years old with breast cancer. The chain employs TRBV6-6 and TRBJ2-5, with D possibly matching TRBD1 (6 bases). The CDR3 bases are TGTGCCAGCAGTTACTTGAACAGGGAAGAGACCCAGTACTTC. Amino acids: CASSYLNREETQYF.